This T cell receptor beta chain was documented in a study of shared clonotypes between healthy human individuals. General study results and limits: Generally, estimated richness proved larger in naive subsets than it did in memory subsets.

Genomic DNA (from each subset) was split evenly across several immunoSEQ plates. As processed by the authors: Junction-only immunoSEQ data arrived without quality scores, meaning filtering differed. Here immunoSEQ multiplex PCR was the method, and the copy in TCRdb shows in-frame clones only, minus some. The V and J calls and clone size come from that table; D and trimming were worked out from the DNA. In the table there are some 2,000,000 clones, around 95% of which are singletons. Germline values: CDR1 GTSNPN, CDR2 SVGIG (reference sequence). The trim removed 7 bases at V and 1 base at J, leaving 7 bases unmatched. This CDR3 has 13 residues. All participating donors were Caucasian adults from Nashville, Tennessee. This clone was recorded only once. Its antigen remains unidentified.

The chain is built from TRBV30 and TRBJ2-7, with TRBD1 identical over 7 bases. Sequenced sample: naive CD4+ T cells sorted from blood. Subset indicated: CD45RA+ positively selected. The sequence was obtained from a man between 18 and 29 years old in good health. CDR3 coding DNA: TGTGCCTATCGGACAGGCGTATCCTACGAGCAGTACTTC. This codes for CAYRTGVSYEQYF.